This entry is about one T cell receptor (beta chain). The data were obtained in a study of blood T cell repertoires in COVID-19. Study as a whole: From T cells, B-cell-depleted T cells, or PBMCs came the material, which was cDNA or gDNA.

CDR1 and CDR2 from the germline V gene are MNHEY and SMNVEV (reference sequence). Between the trimmed V and J ends, which lost 3 bases and 1 base, there was a span of 6 bases. The CDR3 extends over 13 amino acids. Authors' data handling: Using reference gene primer amplification, nucleated cell counts were estimated. The data were produced by immunoSEQ multiplex PCR, yet TCRdb's version contains in-frame clones alone and is incomplete. V and J calls and clone size are as listed in that table; D and trimming were resolved from the DNA. The table lists 310,000 or so clones, roughly nine tenths of them singletons.

The chain links TRBV27 to TRBJ1-1; D ambiguous. The receptor was derived from a man between 18 and 29 years old who had recovered from COVID-19. The specimen was peripheral blood. The CDR3 region is CASSFSGNTEAFF. The CDR3 DNA reads as TGTGCCAGCAGTTTTTCGGGGAACACTGAAGCTTTCTTT.